The 23 T cell receptor beta chains below come from one sample, sequenced in a study of blood T cell repertoires in COVID-19. Profiled with immunoSEQ multiplex PCR; TCRdb holds only in-frame clones, not every one. The sample contains under 300,000 clones, about 90% of which appear only once. Source material: peripheral blood. The receptor set was obtained from a man aged 55 to 70 with acute or convalescent COVID-19.

The rearrangement uses TRBV6-5 and TRBJ2-2; perhaps TRBD1 as D (6 bases). V was pared by 7 bases and J by 3 bases, with 15 bases between. Per germline, CDR1 MNHEY and CDR2 SVGAGI. The CDR3 is 15 amino acids. Written as DNA, the CDR3 is TGTGCCAGCACGGTCTACAGGGTTGACACCGGGGAGCTGTTTTTT. This encodes CASTVYRVDTGELFF.

This clone was seen only a few times. V gene TRBV18 combines with J gene TRBJ1-2, with TRBD1 matching 7 bases. Germline CDR1 and CDR2: KGHSH and LQKENI. The CDR3 has 16 residues. V lost 1 base, J lost 0 bases, and 5 bases stayed unmatched. CDR3 sequence (DNA): TGTGCCAGCTCACCACGGGACAGCTTAGCTAACTATGGCTACACCTTC. It yields the protein CASSPRDSLANYGYTF.

The J gene is TRBJ1-1, the V gene TRBV18; D is unclear. The CDR3 extends over 15 amino acids. Germline V gene data show CDR1 as KGHSH and CDR2 as LQKENI. Trimming took 3 bases from V and 2 from J, leaving 13 bases between them. CDR3: CASSPLVAGNTEAFF. CDR3 sequence (DNA): TGTGCCAGCTCACCTCTCGTGGCAGGAAACACTGAAGCTTTCTTT.

The CDR3 region is CATADARVVNEQFF. DNA of the CDR3: TGTGCCACCGCGGATGCCAGGGTCGTAAATGAGCAGTTCTTC. The V gene is TRBV19, the J gene TRBJ2-1, with D possibly matching TRBD1 (5 bases). CDR3 length: 14 residues. Germline loops: CDR1 LNHDA, CDR2 SQIVND (reference sequence). V was pared by 10 bases and J by 7 bases, with 20 bases between. The whole variable domain, remainder taken from reference TRBV19 and TRBJ2-1, is DGGITQSPKYLFRKEGQNVTLSCEQNLNHDAMYWYRQDPGQGLRLIYYSQIVNDFQKGDIAEGYSVSREKKESFPLTVTSAQKNPTAFYLCATADARVVNEQFFGPGTRLTVL.

CDR3 loop: CASSLAGRGTNEKLFF. CDR3 DNA sequence: TGTGCCAGCAGCTTGGCCGGCAGGGGGACTAATGAAAAACTGTTTTTT. The chain uses TRBV5-5 and TRBJ1-4; 7 bases agree with TRBD1. Looked up from germline, CDR1 is SGHKS and CDR2 is YYEKEE (reference sequence). This CDR3 has 16 amino acids. Trimming removed 0 bases from V and 2 bases from J; junction bases left unmatched: 4.

The genes are TRBV10-3 and TRBJ2-3; TRBD2 matches at 7 bases. V dropped 0 bases and J dropped 0; count of bases not matched to a gene: 6. This CDR3 region has 17 residues. The V gene's germline CDR1 is ENHRY and CDR2 SYGVKD. The DNA of the CDR3 is TGTGCCATCAGTGAGTCGGTGGCTAGCGGCAGCACAGATACGCAGTATTTT. It specifies CAISESVASGSTDTQYF.

On this clone: Compared with germline, one end of the junction differs, possibly owing to a read error. The rearrangement uses TRBV7-7 and TRBJ2-7; D may be TRBD2 (7 bases). The CDR3 has 18 amino acids. Germline V lookup: CDR1 SSHAT, CDR2 FNYEAQ (reference sequence). CDR3 region: CASSLGGGGVSLTYEQYF. CDR3 nucleotide sequence: TGTGCTAGCAGCTTAGGGGGGGGAGGGGTATCTTTGACCTACGAGCAGTACTTC.

The chain has TRBV27 and TRBJ2-1, with TRBD2 as a possible D gene (6 bases). The CDR3 is 15 amino acids. The V gene's germline CDR1 is MNHEY and CDR2 SMNVEV (reference sequence). The V end lost 3 bases, the J end lost 4 bases, and 13 bases lay between the germline ends. The CDR3 loop reads CASSFDGSFYNEQFF. The DNA of the CDR3 is TGTGCCAGCAGTTTCGACGGGAGTTTTTACAATGAGCAGTTCTTC.

V usage is TRBV7-2 and J usage is TRBJ1-5, with no clear D. The CDR3 loop spans 13 amino acids. Deletions cut 4 bases from V and 7 bases from J, with 11 bases between. From germline, CDR1 is SGHTA and CDR2 FQGNSA. The DNA of the CDR3 is TGTGCCAGCAGCTCCGCCGGTCACCAGCCCCAGCATTTT. Protein: CASSSAGHQPQHF.

The chain combines TRBV5-1 with TRBJ2-2; weak D call: TRBD1 (6 bases). The V gene lost 1 base and the J gene lost 4 bases, with 14 bases spanning the gap. Germline V CDR1 and CDR2: SGHRS, YFSETQ. This CDR3 contains 16 residues. The CDR3 DNA reads as TGCGCCAGCAGCTTGTATCCAGGGGCGAGCACCGGGGAGCTGTTTTTT. Amino acids: CASSLYPGASTGELFF.

The J gene is TRBJ1-1, the V gene TRBV24-1; a possible D gene is TRBD1 (5 bases). The CDR3 spans 14 residues. Trimming removed 3 bases at V and 4 bases at J, with 11 bases between. Germline-derived CDR1 and CDR2 are KGHDR and SFDVKD. The CDR3 DNA follows: TGTGCCACCAGTGATCGATCAGGGTTCACTGAAGCTTTCTTT. Residues: CATSDRSGFTEAFF.

The CDR3 loop is CAIRPGQGSGELFF. CDR3 nucleotide sequence: TGTGCCATCAGGCCGGGACAGGGGTCCGGGGAGCTGTTTTTT. The V and J genes are TRBV10-3 and TRBJ2-2; 10 bases line up with TRBD1. V lost 6 bases and J lost 6; bases outside the gene matches: 4. CDR1 ENHRY and CDR2 SYGVKD come from the germline V gene. This CDR3 is built from 14 residues.

This clone was recorded many times. The chain uses TRBV18 and TRBJ1-6, with a weak D call TRBD1 (6 bases). Germline V gene lookup returns CDR1 KGHSH and CDR2 LQKENI. The CDR3 is 16 residues long. The V end lost 3 bases, the J end lost 8 bases, and 17 bases lay between the germline ends. CDR3 region: CASSPPSGGADSPLHF. The CDR3, as DNA: TGTGCCAGCTCACCGCCGTCGGGGGGCGCGGATTCACCCCTCCACTTT.

The gene calls are TRBV6-5 and TRBJ2-3, with D hard to call. Germline lookup yields CDR1 MNHEY and CDR2 SVGAGI. This CDR3 has 12 amino acids. V gave up 6 bases and J gave up 9 bases, with 13 bases separating them. The CDR3 here is CASSPSSGTQYF. The CDR3 DNA reads as TGTGCCAGCAGCCCCTCCTCCGGGACGCAGTATTTT.

This rearrangement joins TRBV10-1 to TRBJ2-3, with D perhaps TRBD2 (5 bases). CDR1 and CDR2 from the germline V gene are WNHNN and SYGVQD (reference sequence). CDR3 length: 14 amino acids. The CDR3 loop is CGAGGSTSTDTQYF. The CDR3 region has the DNA TGCGGCGCCGGTGGGAGCACTAGCACAGATACGCAGTATTTT.

The chain couples TRBV21-1 to TRBJ1-5. TRBV21-1 is a pseudogene locus. This CDR3 has 19 amino acids. The CDR3 sequence is CASSKARGAGPKSCQPQHF. CDR3 DNA: TGTGCCAGCAGCAAAGCCCGGGGGGCAGGACCCAAATCGTGTCAGCCCCAGCATTTT.

V usage is TRBV5-1 and J usage is TRBJ2-7, with D tentatively TRBD2 (6 bases). The CDR3 length is 13 residues. V lost 4 bases, J lost 2 bases, and 10 bases lay in between. Germline V gene lookup returns CDR1 SGHRS and CDR2 YFSETQ. The CDR3 is CASSLRLAYEQYF. CDR3 sequence (DNA): TGCGCCAGCAGCCTACGACTAGCCTACGAGCAGTACTTC.

V gene TRBV29-1 combines with J gene TRBJ2-1; D is perhaps TRBD1 (6 bases). The germline V and J ends were trimmed by 7 bases and 2 bases, with 15 bases remaining between them. The germline V gene encodes CDR1 SQVTM and CDR2 ANQGSEA. The length of the CDR3 is 14 residues. CDR3 amino acids: CSAGEQGTYNEQFF. The CDR3 DNA is TGCAGCGCCGGGGAACAGGGCACCTACAATGAGCAGTTCTTC.

This sequence joins TRBV11-3 and TRBJ1-1; D might be TRBD1 (5 bases). The CDR3 consists of 13 residues. V was pared by 8 bases and J by 4 bases, with 14 bases between. The germline V gene has CDR1 SGHNT and CDR2 YENEEA. The CDR3 nucleotides read TGTGCCAGCGCGCTGTCCAGGGTCACTGAAGCTTTCTTT. This codes for CASALSRVTEAFF.

The rearrangement joins TRBV5-1 to TRBJ1-2; a weak D match, TRBD1 (6 bases). V was pared by 3 bases and J by 3 bases, with 12 bases between. This CDR3 spans 14 amino acids. CDR1 is SGHRS and CDR2 is YFSETQ in the germline V gene. Written as DNA, the CDR3 is TGCGCCAGCAGCTCCCGGCAGGGGCACTATGGCTACACCTTC. It encodes CASSSRQGHYGYTF.

The chain employs TRBV5-5 and TRBJ1-1; no clear D gene. V lost 3 bases to trimming and J lost 5 bases, with 8 bases between them. Germline V gene data show CDR1 as SGHKS and CDR2 as YYEKEE (reference sequence). This CDR3 region has 12 residues. CDR3 region: CASSSEGTEAFF. The DNA for the CDR3 is TGTGCCAGCAGCTCAGAGGGTACTGAAGCTTTCTTT.

The chain has TRBV27 and TRBJ2-7; D unclear. V lost 6 bases to trimming and J lost 6 bases, with 9 bases between them. The CDR3 is 11 residues long. Looked up from germline, CDR1 is MNHEY and CDR2 is SMNVEV (reference sequence). CDR3 DNA sequence: TGTGCCAGCAGGGCTAGAGGCGAGCAGTACTTC. It encodes CASRARGEQYF.

The J gene is TRBJ2-1, the V gene TRBV3-1 (or the pseudogene TRBV3-2); possible D gene TRBD2, 5 bases. CDR3 length equals 14 residues. Per germline, CDR1 LGHDT and CDR2 YNNKEL (reference sequence). Deletions cut 2 bases from V and 4 bases from J, with 9 bases between. The chain's CDR3 is CASSQSGVYNEQFF. For the CDR3, the DNA is TGTGCCAGCAGCCAAAGCGGAGTATACAATGAGCAGTTCTTC.